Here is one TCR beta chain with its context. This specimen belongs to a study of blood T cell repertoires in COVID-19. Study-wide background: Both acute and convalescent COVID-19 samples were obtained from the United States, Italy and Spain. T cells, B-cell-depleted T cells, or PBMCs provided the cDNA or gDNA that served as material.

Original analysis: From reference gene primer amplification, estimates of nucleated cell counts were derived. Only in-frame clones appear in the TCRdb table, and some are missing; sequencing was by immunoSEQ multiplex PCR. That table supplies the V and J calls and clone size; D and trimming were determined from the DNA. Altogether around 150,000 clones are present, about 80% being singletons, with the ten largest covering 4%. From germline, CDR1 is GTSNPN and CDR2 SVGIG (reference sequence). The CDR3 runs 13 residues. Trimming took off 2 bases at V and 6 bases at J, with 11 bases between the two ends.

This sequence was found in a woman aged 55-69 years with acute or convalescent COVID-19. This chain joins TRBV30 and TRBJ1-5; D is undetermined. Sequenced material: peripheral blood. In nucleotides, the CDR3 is TGTGCCTGGAGTCCCCCTCCCGGTCAGCCCCAGCATTTT. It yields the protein CAWSPPPGQPQHF.